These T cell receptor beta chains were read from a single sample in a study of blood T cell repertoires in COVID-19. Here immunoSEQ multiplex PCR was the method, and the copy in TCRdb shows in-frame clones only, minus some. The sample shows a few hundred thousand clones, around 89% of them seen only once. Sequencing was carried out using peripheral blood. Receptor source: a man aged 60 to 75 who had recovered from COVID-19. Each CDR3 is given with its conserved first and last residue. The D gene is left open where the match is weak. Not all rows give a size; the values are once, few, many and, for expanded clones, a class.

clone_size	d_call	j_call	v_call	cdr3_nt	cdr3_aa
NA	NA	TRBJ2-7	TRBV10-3	TGTGCCATCCTAGCCGGCCGGGACTCGATGACCTACGAGCAGTACTTC	CAILAGRDSMTYEQYF
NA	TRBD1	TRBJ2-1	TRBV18	TGTGCCAGCTCACGACAGGGGAAAGGCTCCTACAATGAGCAGTTCTTC	CASSRQGKGSYNEQFF
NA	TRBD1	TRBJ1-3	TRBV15	TGTGCCACCAGCAGACGGGACAGGGACCCTGGAAACACCATATATTTT	CATSRRDRDPGNTIYF
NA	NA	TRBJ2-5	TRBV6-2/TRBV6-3	TGTGCCAGCAGTACTATCCAAGAGACCCAGTACTTC	CASSTIQETQYF
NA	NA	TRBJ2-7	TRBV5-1	TGCGCCAGCAGCTTGGTACTAGGCGGCGGAAAATACGAGCAGTACTTC	CASSLVLGGGKYEQYF
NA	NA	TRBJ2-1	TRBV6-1	TGTGCCAGCAGTGATTCCGGGACACCCTACAATGAGCAGTTCTTC	CASSDSGTPYNEQFF
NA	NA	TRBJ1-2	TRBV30	TGTGCCTGGAAAGAGTCCCAGGCTAACTATGGCTACACCTTC	CAWKESQANYGYTF
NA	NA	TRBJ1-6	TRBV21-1	TGTGCCAGCAGCAAAGAGAGGGGGCTGAGCTCCTATAATTCACCCCTCCACTTT	CASSKERGLSSYNSPLHF
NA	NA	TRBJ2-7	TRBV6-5	TGTGCCAGCAGTCCACAGGGGAGGTATGACGAGCAGTACTTC	CASSPQGRYDEQYF
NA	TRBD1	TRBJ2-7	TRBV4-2	TGTGCCAGCAGCCAAGCCGGGACAGGGGAAGGCGAGCAGTACTTC	CASSQAGTGEGEQYF
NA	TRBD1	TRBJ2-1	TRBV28	TGTGCCAGCAGTTCAACGACGCCGGGACAGGGGGTTCTGGATGAGCAGTTCTTC	CASSSTTPGQGVLDEQFF
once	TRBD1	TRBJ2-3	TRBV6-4	TGTGCCAGCAGACTAACCGGGACAGGGGGCCCAGATACGCAGTATTTT	CASRLTGTGGPDTQYF
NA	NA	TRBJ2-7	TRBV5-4	TGTGCCAGCAGCTTCATGGGCCATCCGAGCTCCTACGAGCAGTACTTC	CASSFMGHPSSYEQYF
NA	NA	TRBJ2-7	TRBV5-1	TGCGCCAGCAGCTTGGGGGACACTCAAAGGGACGAGCAGTACTTC	CASSLGDTQRDEQYF
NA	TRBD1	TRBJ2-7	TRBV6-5	TGTGCCAGCAGTCGAGGGCAGGGGGCCCGGGGGTACTTC	CASSRGQGARGYF
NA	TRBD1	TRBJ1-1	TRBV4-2	TGTGCCAGCAGCCAAACGACAGGGGGCGTCGACACTGAAGCTTTCTTT	CASSQTTGGVDTEAFF
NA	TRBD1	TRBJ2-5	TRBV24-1	TGTGCCACCAGCCGGGACAGGGTTTCGGAGACCCAGTACTTC	CATSRDRVSETQYF
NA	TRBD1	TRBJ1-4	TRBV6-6	TGTGCCAGCAGAGAGACAGGGTTACGGGAAAAACTGTTTTTT	CASRETGLREKLFF
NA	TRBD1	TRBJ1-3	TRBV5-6	TGTGCCAGCACCTTGGGACAGATCTCTGGAAACACCATATATTTT	CASTLGQISGNTIYF
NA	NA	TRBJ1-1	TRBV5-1	TGCGCCAGCAGCAGCCACACCGGGACACTTGAAGCTTTCTTT	CASSSHTGTLEAFF
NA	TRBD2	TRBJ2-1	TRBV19	TGTGCCAGTAGTATAGAGGGTAGCGGGGGGGCTTGGTGGAATGAGCAGTTCTTC	CASSIEGSGGAWWNEQFF
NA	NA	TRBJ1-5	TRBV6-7	TGTGCCAGCAGTTACTCGATGTTACAGGGCCGAAAATATAGCAATCAGCCCCAGCATTTT	CASSYSMLQGRKYSNQPQHF